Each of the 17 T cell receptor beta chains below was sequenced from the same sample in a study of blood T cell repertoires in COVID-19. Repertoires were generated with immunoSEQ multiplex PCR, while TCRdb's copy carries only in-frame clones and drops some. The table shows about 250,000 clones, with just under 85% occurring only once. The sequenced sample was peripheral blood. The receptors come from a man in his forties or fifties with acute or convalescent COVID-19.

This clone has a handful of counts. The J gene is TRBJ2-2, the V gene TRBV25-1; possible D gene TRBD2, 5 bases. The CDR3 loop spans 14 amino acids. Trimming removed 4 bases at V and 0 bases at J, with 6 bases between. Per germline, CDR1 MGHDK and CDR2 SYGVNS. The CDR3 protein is CASSAGANTGELFF. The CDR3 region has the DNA TGTGCCAGCAGTGCCGGGGCGAACACCGGGGAGCTGTTTTTT.

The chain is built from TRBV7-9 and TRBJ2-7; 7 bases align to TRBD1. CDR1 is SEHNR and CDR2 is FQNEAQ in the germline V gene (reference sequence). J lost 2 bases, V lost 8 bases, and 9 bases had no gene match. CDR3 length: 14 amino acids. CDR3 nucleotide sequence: TGTGCCAGCGCAGCTCCGACAGGGACCTACGAGCAGTACTTC. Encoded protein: CASAAPTGTYEQYF.

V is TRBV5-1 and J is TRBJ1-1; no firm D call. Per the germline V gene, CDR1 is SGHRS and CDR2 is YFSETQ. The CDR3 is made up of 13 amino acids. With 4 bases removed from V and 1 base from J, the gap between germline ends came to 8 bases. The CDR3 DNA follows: TGCGCCAGCAGCCCTAGGTCGAACACTGAAGCTTTCTTT. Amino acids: CASSPRSNTEAFF.

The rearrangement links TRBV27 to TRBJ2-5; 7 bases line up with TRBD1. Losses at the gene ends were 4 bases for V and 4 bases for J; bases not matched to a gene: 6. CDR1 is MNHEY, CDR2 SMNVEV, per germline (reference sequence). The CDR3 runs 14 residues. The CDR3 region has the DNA TGTGCCAGCAGTTCGTGGGGACAGTTAGAGACCCAGTACTTC. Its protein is CASSSWGQLETQYF.

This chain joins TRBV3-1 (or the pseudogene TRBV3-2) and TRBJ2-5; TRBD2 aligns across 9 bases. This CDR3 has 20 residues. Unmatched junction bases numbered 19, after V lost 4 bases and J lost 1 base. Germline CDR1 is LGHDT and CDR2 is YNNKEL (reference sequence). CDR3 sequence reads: CASSPTGESGGPQTQETQYF. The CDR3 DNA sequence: TGTGCCAGCAGCCCGACAGGTGAGAGCGGGGGGCCTCAAACCCAAGAGACCCAGTACTTC.

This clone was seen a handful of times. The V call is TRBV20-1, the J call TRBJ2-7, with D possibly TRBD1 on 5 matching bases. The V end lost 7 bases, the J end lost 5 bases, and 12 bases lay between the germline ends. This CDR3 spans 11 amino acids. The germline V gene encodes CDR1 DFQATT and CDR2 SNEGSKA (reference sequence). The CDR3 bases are TGCAGTGTTGGCAGGGTGGACGAGCAGTACTTC. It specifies CSVGRVDEQYF.

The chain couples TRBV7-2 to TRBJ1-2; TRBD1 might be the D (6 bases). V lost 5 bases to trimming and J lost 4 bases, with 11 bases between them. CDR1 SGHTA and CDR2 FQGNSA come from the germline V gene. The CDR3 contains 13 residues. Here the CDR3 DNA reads TGTGCCAGCAGCAATACAGGGTCCTATGGCTACACCTTC. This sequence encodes CASSNTGSYGYTF.

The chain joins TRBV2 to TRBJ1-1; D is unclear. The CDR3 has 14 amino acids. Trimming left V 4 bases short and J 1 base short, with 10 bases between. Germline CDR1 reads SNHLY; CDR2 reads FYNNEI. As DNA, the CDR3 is TGTGCCAGCAGTGCATTGTCCCAGAACACTGAAGCTTTCTTT. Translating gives CASSALSQNTEAFF.

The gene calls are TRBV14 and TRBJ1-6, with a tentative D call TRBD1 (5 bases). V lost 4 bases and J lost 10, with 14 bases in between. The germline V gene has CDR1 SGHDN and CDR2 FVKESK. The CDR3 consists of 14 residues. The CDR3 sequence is CASSLRAMGSPLHF. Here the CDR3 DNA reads TGTGCCAGCAGCCTCAGGGCTATGGGATCACCCCTCCACTTT.

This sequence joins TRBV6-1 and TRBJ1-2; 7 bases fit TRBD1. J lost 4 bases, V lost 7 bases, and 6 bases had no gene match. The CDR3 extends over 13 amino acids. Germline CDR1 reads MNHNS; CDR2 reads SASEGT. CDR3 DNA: TGTGCCAGCAACGACAGGGCCCGCTATGGCTACACCTTC. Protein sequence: CASNDRARYGYTF.

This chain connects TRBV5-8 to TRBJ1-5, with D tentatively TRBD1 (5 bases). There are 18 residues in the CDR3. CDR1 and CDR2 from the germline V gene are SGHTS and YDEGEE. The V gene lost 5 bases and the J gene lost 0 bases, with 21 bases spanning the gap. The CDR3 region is CASRRPGLELHSNQPQHF. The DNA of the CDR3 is TGTGCCAGCAGACGACCGGGACTGGAACTTCATAGCAATCAGCCCCAGCATTTT.

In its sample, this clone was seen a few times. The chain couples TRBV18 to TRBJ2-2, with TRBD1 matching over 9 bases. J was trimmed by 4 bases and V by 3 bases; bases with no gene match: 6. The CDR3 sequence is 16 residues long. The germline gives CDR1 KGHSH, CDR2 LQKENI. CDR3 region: CASSPGTGYPTGELFF. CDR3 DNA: TGTGCCAGCTCACCCGGGACAGGGTACCCCACCGGGGAGCTGTTTTTT.

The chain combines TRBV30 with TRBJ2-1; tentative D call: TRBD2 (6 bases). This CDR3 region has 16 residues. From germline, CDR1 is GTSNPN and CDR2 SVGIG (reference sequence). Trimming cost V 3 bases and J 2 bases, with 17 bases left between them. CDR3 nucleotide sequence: TGTGCCTGGAGGGACTACATAGGAACCGCCTACAATGAGCAGTTCTTC. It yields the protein CAWRDYIGTAYNEQFF.

The CDR3 DNA reads as TGTGCCAGCAGTACGCCCGGGACAGGCACCTACGAGCAGTACTTC. Amino acid sequence: CASSTPGTGTYEQYF. This chain links TRBV28 with TRBJ2-7; TRBD1 agrees at 8 bases. The ends lost 5 bases at V and 2 bases at J; junction bases unmatched: 8. Germline CDR1 MDHEN, CDR2 SYDVKM. The CDR3 totals 15 residues.

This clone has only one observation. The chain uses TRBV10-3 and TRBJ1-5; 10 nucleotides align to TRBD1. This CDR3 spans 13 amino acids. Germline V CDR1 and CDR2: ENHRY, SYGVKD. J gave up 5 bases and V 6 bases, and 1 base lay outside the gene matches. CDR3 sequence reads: CAIRDRGDQPQHF. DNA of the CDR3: TGTGCCATCAGGGACAGGGGGGATCAGCCCCAGCATTTT.

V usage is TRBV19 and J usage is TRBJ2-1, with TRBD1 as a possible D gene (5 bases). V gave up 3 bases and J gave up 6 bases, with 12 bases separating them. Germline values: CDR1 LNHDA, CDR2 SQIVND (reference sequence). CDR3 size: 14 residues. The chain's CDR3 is CASSIGAVPNEQFF. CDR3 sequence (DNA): TGTGCCAGTAGTATTGGGGCGGTACCCAATGAGCAGTTCTTC. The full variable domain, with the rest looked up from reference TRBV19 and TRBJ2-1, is DGGITQSPKYLFRKEGQNVTLSCEQNLNHDAMYWYRQDPGQGLRLIYYSQIVNDFQKGDIAEGYSVSREKKESFPLTVTSAQKNPTAFYLCASSIGAVPNEQFFGPGTRLTVL.

CDR3 amino acids: CATSGGLVAEDQETQYF. For the CDR3, the DNA is TGTGCCACCAGTGGTGGGTTAGTGGCGGAAGACCAAGAGACCCAGTACTTC. V usage is TRBV24-1 and J usage is TRBJ2-5; no clear D. CDR3 size: 17 residues. Germline V gene lookup returns CDR1 KGHDR and CDR2 SFDVKD. Trimming removed 5 bases at V and 0 bases at J, with 18 bases between.